This T cell receptor beta chain was captured by sequencing in a study of cytomegalovirus exposure and HLA in healthy donors. The PCR had 60 Vbeta and 13 Jbeta primers. Data came from immunoSEQ multiplex PCR; TCRdb stores just in-frame clones and leaves some out. The table has more than 150,000 clones, approximately 79% seen once. Per the germline V gene, CDR1 is LNHDA and CDR2 is SQIVND (reference sequence). The CDR3 contains 13 residues. V lost 9 bases to trimming and J lost 3 bases, with 14 bases between them. The TCR was taken from a man aged 35-49 years in good health and CMV-seropositive. This sequence joins TRBV19 and TRBJ1-1, with D maybe TRBD1 (6 bases). Source material: PBMCs. The CDR3 protein is CASLQGLDTEAFF. CDR3 coding DNA: TGTGCCAGCTTACAGGGTTTGGACACTGAAGCTTTCTTT. The full variable domain, rest sourced from reference TRBV19 and TRBJ1-1, is DGGITQSPKYLFRKEGQNVTLSCEQNLNHDAMYWYRQDPGQGLRLIYYSQIVNDFQKGDIAEGYSVSREKKESFPLTVTSAQKNPTAFYLCASLQGLDTEAFFGQGTRLTVV.